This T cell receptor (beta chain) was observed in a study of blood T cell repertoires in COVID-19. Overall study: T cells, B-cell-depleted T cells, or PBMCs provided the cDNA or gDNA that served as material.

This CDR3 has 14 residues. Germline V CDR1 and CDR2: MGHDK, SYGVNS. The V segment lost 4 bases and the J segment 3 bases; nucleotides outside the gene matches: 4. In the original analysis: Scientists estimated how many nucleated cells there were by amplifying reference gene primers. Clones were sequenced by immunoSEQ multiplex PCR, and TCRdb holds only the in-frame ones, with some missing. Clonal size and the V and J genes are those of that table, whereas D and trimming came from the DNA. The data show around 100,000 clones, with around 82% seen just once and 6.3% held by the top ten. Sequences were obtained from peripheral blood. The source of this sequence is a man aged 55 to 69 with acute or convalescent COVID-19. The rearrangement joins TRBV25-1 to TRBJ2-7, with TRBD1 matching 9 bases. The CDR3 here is CASSVDRGIYEQYF. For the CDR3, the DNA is TGTGCCAGCAGTGTTGACAGGGGGATCTACGAGCAGTACTTC.